The sequence of this T cell receptor (beta chain) was determined in a study of blood T cell repertoires in COVID-19. Study context: COVID-19 samples, acute and convalescent, were from the United States, Italy and Spain.

CDR1 MNHNY and CDR2 SVGAGI come from the germline V gene (reference sequence). The V and J ends lost 7 bases and 4 bases, in that order; junction bases with no gene match: 7. The CDR3 covers 14 residues. The participants were between about 18 and 90 years old and came from some 23 US areas. Cohorts were determined from participant-reported clinical history. As processed by the authors: Reference gene primer amplification in the assay estimated nucleated cell counts. The data were produced by immunoSEQ multiplex PCR, yet TCRdb's version contains in-frame clones alone and is incomplete. The V and J calls and clone size were taken over from that table, and D and trimming were inferred from the DNA. The data contain 300,000 or so clones, around nine tenths of them singletons.

The specimen sequenced was PBMCs or T cells enriched from blood (not recorded which). This sequence originates from a man in his sixties who had recovered from COVID-19. This rearrangement joins TRBV6-6 to TRBJ2-7; TRBD2 matches at 10 bases. In DNA form, the CDR3 reads TGTGCCAGCATCCCGTCACTAGCGGGATACGAGCAGTACTTC. Protein sequence: CASIPSLAGYEQYF.